This T cell receptor (beta chain) originates from a study of blood T cell repertoires in COVID-19. For the study at large: The study drew acute and convalescent COVID-19 samples from the United States, Italy and Spain. In each case, the material was cDNA or gDNA derived from T cells, B-cell-depleted T cells, or PBMCs.

Original data processing: It was from reference gene primer amplification that nucleated cell counts were estimated. The data were produced by immunoSEQ multiplex PCR, yet TCRdb's version contains in-frame clones alone and is incomplete. V, J and clone size are taken as reported in that table, and D and trimming were inferred from the DNA itself. Of some 300,000 clones listed, 70% to 90% are singletons. The source of this sequence is a man aged 65 to 85 with acute or convalescent COVID-19. Sequencing used peripheral blood.

The CDR3 spells CASSQDLSGIAKNIQYF. The CDR3 DNA reads as TGTGCCAGCAGCCAAGATCTAAGCGGGATAGCCAAAAACATTCAGTACTTC. V and J are TRBV3-1 (or the pseudogene TRBV3-2) and TRBJ2-4; 7 nucleotides match TRBD2. CDR1 and CDR2 from the germline V gene are LGHDT and YNNKEL (reference sequence). This CDR3 region has 17 residues. J gave up 0 bases and V 0 bases, and 5 bases lay outside the gene matches.